A selection of T cell receptor beta chains follows, all from one sample in a study of glioma-infiltrating T cells. TCRdb called the multiplex PCR reads again in MiXCR, with one record for every CDR3 protein. This sample yields roughly 130,000 distinct CDR3 sequences, of which around 25% are seen a single time; 25% to 30% belongs to the top ten. Sequencing was done on a sample of glioma tissue, nonneoplastic brain tissue, or PBMCs (not recorded which). The receptor source for this set is a human donor with low-grade glioma or glioblastoma, undergoing nonglioma brain surgery, or in good health (not recorded which). Both conserved end residues are part of each CDR3. The D gene is left open where the match is weak. Size values are once, few and many counts, or a class for expanded clones, and some rows have none.

clone_size: .; j_call: TRBJ2-3; d_call: TRBD1; cdr3_length: 16; v_call: TRBV7-9; cdr3_nt: TGTGCCAGCAGCTCCCAGGGGGCTATGGGCACAGATACGCAGTATTTT; cdr3_aa: CASSSQGAMGTDTQYF
clone_size: .; j_call: TRBJ2-3; d_call: .; cdr3_length: 10; v_call: TRBV5-1; cdr3_nt: TGCGCCAGCGGCACAGATACGCAGTATTTT; cdr3_aa: CASGTDTQYF
clone_size: .; j_call: TRBJ2-1; d_call: TRBD2; cdr3_length: 16; v_call: TRBV11-2; cdr3_nt: TGTGCCAGCAGCTCCCGGGACTACCCTCGCAGAGAGGTGCAGTTCTTC; cdr3_aa: CASSSRDYPRREVQFF
clone_size: few; j_call: TRBJ2-3; d_call: .; cdr3_length: 14; v_call: TRBV2; cdr3_nt: TGTGCCAGCCTACAACAGGGAATTGGAGATACGCAGTATTTT; cdr3_aa: CASLQQGIGDTQYF
clone_size: .; j_call: TRBJ1-1; d_call: .; cdr3_length: 13; v_call: TRBV6-4; cdr3_nt: TGTGCCAGCAGTGTCCAGCCGAACACTGAAGCTTTCTTT; cdr3_aa: CASSVQPNTEAFF
clone_size: few; j_call: TRBJ1-3; d_call: .; cdr3_length: 12; v_call: TRBV2; cdr3_nt: TGTGCCAGCGTCAGCTCTGGAAACACCATATATTTT; cdr3_aa: CASVSSGNTIYF
clone_size: many; j_call: TRBJ1-1; d_call: .; cdr3_length: 18; v_call: TRBV20-1; cdr3_nt: TGCAGTGCTAGAGTCCTGCGACAAGGGAGGATTATGGACACTGAAGCTTTCTTT; cdr3_aa: CSARVLRQGRIMDTEAFF
clone_size: once; j_call: TRBJ1-2; d_call: .; cdr3_length: 13; v_call: TRBV19; cdr3_nt: TGTGCCAGTAGTATAACACCTCTGGCGGGCTACACCTTC; cdr3_aa: CASSITPLAGYTF
clone_size: few; j_call: TRBJ1-1; d_call: .; cdr3_length: 17; v_call: TRBV27; cdr3_nt: TGTGCCAGCACCGGACTGACTGGAGGGGGTTGGAACACTGAAGCTTTCTTT; cdr3_aa: CASTGLTGGGWNTEAFF
clone_size: .; j_call: TRBJ1-4; d_call: TRBD1; cdr3_length: 15; v_call: TRBV7-9; cdr3_nt: TGTGCCAGCAGCTCTACAGGGGCCCTTAATGAAAAACTGTTTTTT; cdr3_aa: CASSSTGALNEKLFF
clone_size: many; j_call: TRBJ1-1; d_call: TRBD1; cdr3_length: 14; v_call: TRBV6-1; cdr3_nt: TGTGCCAGCAGTAAAGAGTCCCGCAGGGGGGACGCTTTCTTT; cdr3_aa: CASSKESRRGDAFF
clone_size: many; j_call: TRBJ1-5; d_call: .; cdr3_length: 15; v_call: TRBV15; cdr3_nt: TGTGCCACCAGCAGAGATAGTTATAGCAATCAGCCCCAGCATTTT; cdr3_aa: CATSRDSYSNQPQHF
clone_size: .; j_call: TRBJ1-1; d_call: .; cdr3_length: 16; v_call: TRBV4-1; cdr3_nt: TGCGCCAGCAGCCAAGATAGGCCGAGGGCGAACACTGAAGCTTTCTTT; cdr3_aa: CASSQDRPRANTEAFF
clone_size: few; j_call: TRBJ2-2; d_call: TRBD1; cdr3_length: 17; v_call: TRBV10-3; cdr3_nt: TGTGCCATCAGTGAGCCAGACAGGGCGAGGGGGACCGGGGAGCTGTTTTTT; cdr3_aa: CAISEPDRARGTGELFF
clone_size: few; j_call: TRBJ2-3; d_call: .; cdr3_length: 14; v_call: TRBV2; cdr3_nt: TGTGCCAGCATACGGAACGGGGTGGGAGATACGCAGTATTTT; cdr3_aa: CASIRNGVGDTQYF
clone_size: medium-sized; j_call: TRBJ2-3; d_call: .; cdr3_length: 14; v_call: TRBV27; cdr3_nt: TGTGCCAGCAGTTTGTCAGGGGCCACAGATACGCAGTATTTT; cdr3_aa: CASSLSGATDTQYF
clone_size: many; j_call: TRBJ2-3; d_call: .; cdr3_length: 13; v_call: TRBV7-2; cdr3_nt: TGTGCCAGCAGTACCCGTTGGGCAGATACGCAGTATTTT; cdr3_aa: CASSTRWADTQYF
clone_size: .; j_call: TRBJ1-1; d_call: TRBD1; cdr3_length: 16; v_call: TRBV29-1; cdr3_nt: TGCAGCGTTGAAGGGACAGGGGACGAGGAAAACACTGAAGCTTTCTTT; cdr3_aa: CSVEGTGDEENTEAFF
clone_size: few; j_call: TRBJ1-2; d_call: .; cdr3_length: 14; v_call: TRBV4-1; cdr3_nt: TGCGCCAGCAGCCGAGAAAACCCAGGGTATGGCTACACCTTC; cdr3_aa: CASSRENPGYGYTF
clone_size: few; j_call: TRBJ2-1; d_call: .; cdr3_length: 15; v_call: TRBV24-1; cdr3_nt: TGTGCCACCAGTGATACCACCCTGGGTGGCGATGAGCAGTTCTTC; cdr3_aa: CATSDTTLGGDEQFF
clone_size: .; j_call: TRBJ2-3; d_call: .; cdr3_length: 14; v_call: TRBV18; cdr3_nt: TGTGCCAGCTCACCACCGGAGGGTTCAGATACGCAGTATTTT; cdr3_aa: CASSPPEGSDTQYF
clone_size: .; j_call: TRBJ1-1; d_call: .; cdr3_length: 13; v_call: TRBV19; cdr3_nt: TGTGCCAGTAATCAGGCCCCGAACACTGAAGCTTTCTTT; cdr3_aa: CASNQAPNTEAFF
clone_size: once; j_call: TRBJ1-5; d_call: .; cdr3_length: 16; v_call: TRBV20-1; cdr3_nt: TGCAGTGCTAGGTCGAGGGGTATACTCCGAAATCAGCCCCAACATTTT; cdr3_aa: CSARSRGILRNQPQHF
clone_size: many; j_call: TRBJ2-3; d_call: .; cdr3_length: 10; v_call: TRBV4-1; cdr3_nt: TGCGCCAGCAGGGGGGATACGCAGTATTTT; cdr3_aa: CASRGDTQYF
clone_size: .; j_call: TRBJ1-1; d_call: .; cdr3_length: 13; v_call: TRBV6-1; cdr3_nt: TGTGCCAGCACCCAACGGGGTGACCTTGGGGCTTTCTTT; cdr3_aa: CASTQRGDLGAFF
clone_size: .; j_call: TRBJ1-2; d_call: TRBD1; cdr3_length: 11; v_call: TRBV29-1; cdr3_nt: TGCAGCGTTTCCCCGGGACAGGGCTACACCTTC; cdr3_aa: CSVSPGQGYTF
clone_size: .; j_call: TRBJ1-6; d_call: .; cdr3_length: 14; v_call: TRBV7-9; cdr3_nt: TGTGCCAGCAGCTTAGAGGGGGGGCCGCCACCCCTCCACTTT; cdr3_aa: CASSLEGGPPPLHF
clone_size: many; j_call: TRBJ1-5; d_call: .; cdr3_length: 14; v_call: TRBV27; cdr3_nt: TGTGCCAGCAATTTAGTCTATAGCAATCAGCCCCAGCATTTT; cdr3_aa: CASNLVYSNQPQHF
clone_size: .; j_call: TRBJ2-1; d_call: TRBD2; cdr3_length: 14; v_call: TRBV20-1; cdr3_nt: TGCAGTGCTATCCCTAGCGGCCCCTACAATGAGCAGTTCTTC; cdr3_aa: CSAIPSGPYNEQFF
clone_size: many; j_call: TRBJ1-1; d_call: TRBD1; cdr3_length: 12; v_call: TRBV20-1; cdr3_nt: TGCAGTGCGAGAACAGGGGACACTGAAGCTTTCTTT; cdr3_aa: CSARTGDTEAFF
clone_size: many; j_call: TRBJ2-1; d_call: .; cdr3_length: 14; v_call: TRBV6-6; cdr3_nt: TGTGCCAGCAGTTACCTCGGACGGAGCAATGAGCAGTTCTTC; cdr3_aa: CASSYLGRSNEQFF
clone_size: few; j_call: TRBJ1-4; d_call: .; cdr3_length: 15; v_call: TRBV7-9; cdr3_nt: TGTGCCAGCAGTCGTATCGGGGGGTTGTCTGAAAAACTGTTTTTT; cdr3_aa: CASSRIGGLSEKLFF
clone_size: .; j_call: TRBJ1-5; d_call: .; cdr3_length: 18; v_call: TRBV3-1; cdr3_nt: TGTGCCAGCAGCCAGAGCGGGGGGGCCGCCCCTAGCAATCAGCCCCAGCATTTT; cdr3_aa: CASSQSGGAAPSNQPQHF
clone_size: few; j_call: TRBJ1-1; d_call: .; cdr3_length: 13; v_call: TRBV2; cdr3_nt: TGTGCCAGCAGTGTCGGGGGTGGCACTGAAGCTTTCTTT; cdr3_aa: CASSVGGGTEAFF
clone_size: .; j_call: TRBJ1-5; d_call: .; cdr3_length: 15; v_call: TRBV7-9; cdr3_nt: TGTGCCAGCAGCTTAGCGGGCGGTGACAATCAGCCCCAGCATTTT; cdr3_aa: CASSLAGGDNQPQHF
clone_size: few; j_call: TRBJ2-3; d_call: TRBD2; cdr3_length: 16; v_call: TRBV15; cdr3_nt: TGTGCCACCAGCCGATACCCGGGGGGGACCACAGATACGCAGTATTTT; cdr3_aa: CATSRYPGGTTDTQYF
clone_size: once; j_call: TRBJ2-3; d_call: TRBD2; cdr3_length: 14; v_call: TRBV30; cdr3_nt: TGTGCCTGGAACCGGGGCGGGGGTACAGATACGCAGTATTTT; cdr3_aa: CAWNRGGGTDTQYF
clone_size: many; j_call: TRBJ2-2; d_call: .; cdr3_length: 14; v_call: TRBV7-2; cdr3_nt: TGTGCCAGCAGCTTAGAATTTGGCACCGGGGAGCTGTTTTTT; cdr3_aa: CASSLEFGTGELFF
clone_size: .; j_call: TRBJ2-5; d_call: .; cdr3_length: 13; v_call: TRBV7-9; cdr3_nt: TGTGCCAGCAGCCCCCATGGGGCGCAGACCCAGTACTTC; cdr3_aa: CASSPHGAQTQYF
clone_size: few; j_call: TRBJ1-4; d_call: .; cdr3_length: 17; v_call: TRBV2; cdr3_nt: TGTGCCAGCAGTGATTTTCTCCCCTATGCAACTAATGAAAAACTGTTTTTT; cdr3_aa: CASSDFLPYATNEKLFF
clone_size: many; j_call: TRBJ1-5; d_call: .; cdr3_length: 14; v_call: TRBV28; cdr3_nt: TGTGCCAGCATTGAGCCACCGGGCAATCAGCCCCAGCATTTT; cdr3_aa: CASIEPPGNQPQHF
clone_size: .; j_call: TRBJ1-6; d_call: .; cdr3_length: 13; v_call: TRBV20-1; cdr3_nt: TGCAGTGCTAGAGACGGGCCCGGGGCACCCCTCCACTTT; cdr3_aa: CSARDGPGAPLHF
clone_size: .; j_call: TRBJ1-1; d_call: TRBD1; cdr3_length: 16; v_call: TRBV6-2/TRBV6-3; cdr3_nt: TGTGCCAGCAGGTCCCTTGGGGGACAGCTGAACACTGAAGCTTTCTTT; cdr3_aa: CASRSLGGQLNTEAFF
clone_size: few; j_call: TRBJ2-3; d_call: .; cdr3_length: 14; v_call: TRBV24-1; cdr3_nt: TGTGCCACCAGTGCCCTCGGGGTCACAGATACGCAGTATTTT; cdr3_aa: CATSALGVTDTQYF
clone_size: once; j_call: TRBJ2-4; d_call: TRBD1; cdr3_length: 14; v_call: TRBV20-1; cdr3_nt: TGCAGTGCTTGGCGGACAGGGGATTCATACATTCAGTACTTC; cdr3_aa: CSAWRTGDSYIQYF
clone_size: few; j_call: TRBJ1-1; d_call: .; cdr3_length: 16; v_call: TRBV6-1; cdr3_nt: TGTGCCAGCAGTGGAGGAGTAGGACTGCCGAACACTGAAGCTTTCTTT; cdr3_aa: CASSGGVGLPNTEAFF
clone_size: .; j_call: TRBJ2-3; d_call: TRBD2; cdr3_length: 15; v_call: TRBV24-1; cdr3_nt: TGTGCCACCAGTGATTATGGGGGGGTCACAGATACGCAGTATTTT; cdr3_aa: CATSDYGGVTDTQYF
clone_size: few; j_call: TRBJ2-1; d_call: TRBD1; cdr3_length: 16; v_call: TRBV29-1; cdr3_nt: TGCAGCGTTGAAGATCTGAACAGGGGGGCCCACAATGAGCAGTTCTTC; cdr3_aa: CSVEDLNRGAHNEQFF
clone_size: .; j_call: TRBJ2-3; d_call: TRBD2; cdr3_length: 16; v_call: TRBV7-2; cdr3_nt: TGTGCCAGCCGTGGCCCTAGCGGGCGCAGCACAGATACGCAGTATTTT; cdr3_aa: CASRGPSGRSTDTQYF
clone_size: once; j_call: TRBJ1-1; d_call: .; cdr3_length: 14; v_call: TRBV7-8; cdr3_nt: TGTGCCAGCAGCCACCTAATCAAGAACACTGAAGCTTTCTTT; cdr3_aa: CASSHLIKNTEAFF
clone_size: .; j_call: TRBJ2-1; d_call: .; cdr3_length: 17; v_call: TRBV2; cdr3_nt: TGTGCCAGCCATGAGGACTTAGGACACAGCTCCTACAATGAGCAGTTCTTC; cdr3_aa: CASHEDLGHSSYNEQFF
clone_size: .; j_call: TRBJ1-2; d_call: .; cdr3_length: 15; v_call: TRBV9; cdr3_nt: TGTGCCAGCAGCGTAGGACCCCTACCCAGCTATGGCTACACCTTC; cdr3_aa: CASSVGPLPSYGYTF
clone_size: .; j_call: TRBJ1-3; d_call: TRBD1; cdr3_length: 15; v_call: TRBV14; cdr3_nt: TGTGCCAGCAGCCGATGGACAGGGGGCGAAAACACCATATATTTT; cdr3_aa: CASSRWTGGENTIYF
clone_size: .; j_call: TRBJ2-3; d_call: .; cdr3_length: 17; v_call: TRBV3-1; cdr3_nt: TGTGCCAGCAGCCATTTCTGGGGGGACCCGCGCACAGATACGCAGTATTTT; cdr3_aa: CASSHFWGDPRTDTQYF
clone_size: few; j_call: TRBJ1-2; d_call: .; cdr3_length: 13; v_call: TRBV2; cdr3_nt: TGTGCCAGCAACTGGTTCTACGATTATGGCTACACCTTC; cdr3_aa: CASNWFYDYGYTF